The rows below give T cell receptor beta chains drawn from one sample of a study of OX40 agonist ivuxolimab in advanced cancers. Profiling relied on immunoSEQ multiplex PCR, and the TCRdb table lists in-frame clones only, not all of them. The sample contains 81,000 or so clones, roughly 91% of which appear only once. The sample here was CD4+ or CD8+ T cells sorted from blood, taken in a trial of the OX40 agonist ivuxolimab. These receptors were obtained from an adult with an advanced solid tumor such as melanoma, head and neck, liver or kidney cancer. Each CDR3 is given without its conserved first and last residue. Some rows mark clone size as missing; the rest say once, few, many or name a class of expanded clone.

clone size: .
V gene: TRBV10-1
J gene: TRBJ2-2
CDR3 protein: ASSSYTGELF

clone size: .
V gene: TRBV7-9
J gene: TRBJ1-1
CDR3 protein: ASSLHGPGDTEAF

clone size: few
V gene: TRBV20-1
J gene: TRBJ1-1
CDR3 protein: SGVENTEAF

clone size: once
V gene: TRBV5-1
J gene: TRBJ1-1
CDR3 protein: ASSPGAQGRAF

clone size: few
V gene: TRBV6-4
J gene: TRBJ2-7
CDR3 protein: ASSDPQGPAYEQY

clone size: .
V gene: TRBV4-3
J gene: TRBJ1-2
CDR3 protein: ASSQDVTFRGGYT

clone size: .
V gene: TRBV10-1
J gene: TRBJ2-1
CDR3 protein: ASSEARKGNEQF

clone size: .
V gene: TRBV19
J gene: TRBJ2-7
CDR3 protein: ASSKRTASSYEQY

clone size: once
V gene: TRBV5-6
J gene: TRBJ1-5
CDR3 protein: ASSFSGGAYFQPQH

clone size: .
V gene: TRBV27
J gene: TRBJ1-5
CDR3 protein: ASTPDRYQPQH

clone size: .
V gene: TRBV18
J gene: TRBJ2-7
CDR3 protein: ASSPLNRGGTIEQY

clone size: .
V gene: TRBV6-5
J gene: TRBJ2-7
CDR3 protein: ASSYQPAVSYEQY

clone size: .
V gene: TRBV5-4
J gene: TRBJ2-3
CDR3 protein: ASSSGKSTDTQY

clone size: .
V gene: TRBV28
J gene: TRBJ2-1
CDR3 protein: ASRRLDNEQF